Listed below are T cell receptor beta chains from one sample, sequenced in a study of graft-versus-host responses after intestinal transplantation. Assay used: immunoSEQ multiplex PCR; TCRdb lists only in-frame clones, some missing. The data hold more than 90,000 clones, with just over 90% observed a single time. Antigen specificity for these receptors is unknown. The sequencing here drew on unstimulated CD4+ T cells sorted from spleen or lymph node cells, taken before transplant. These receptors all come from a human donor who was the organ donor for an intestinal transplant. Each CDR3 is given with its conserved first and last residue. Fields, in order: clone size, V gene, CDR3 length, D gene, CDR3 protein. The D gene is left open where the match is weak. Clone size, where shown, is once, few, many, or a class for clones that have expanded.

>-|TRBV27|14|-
CASNQQGSNQPQHF
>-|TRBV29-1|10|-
CSVRDTEAFF
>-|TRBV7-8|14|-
CASSSTANGSPLHF
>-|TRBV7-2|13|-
CASVDRPTDTQYF
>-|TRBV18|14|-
CASSEGHGGNEQFF
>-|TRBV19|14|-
CASSIQGRENEQFF
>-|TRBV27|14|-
CASRVAGYYNEQFF
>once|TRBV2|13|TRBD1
CASSWDRVHGYTF
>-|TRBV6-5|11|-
CASSGRETQYF
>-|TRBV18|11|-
CASSPGETQYF
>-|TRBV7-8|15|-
CASSLAGGRDQPQHF
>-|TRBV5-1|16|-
CASSRFKADLRETQYF
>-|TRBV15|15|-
CATSMGLGGSYEQYF
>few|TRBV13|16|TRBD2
CASSATGLAGNNEQFF
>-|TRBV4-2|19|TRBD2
CASSQDLGPTSGPSYEQYF
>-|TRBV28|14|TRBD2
CASSFLRRGVEQYF
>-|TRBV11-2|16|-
CASSPQEGPVLYEQFF
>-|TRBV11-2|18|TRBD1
CASSPQPGTGGTGYGYTF
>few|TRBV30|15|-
CAWSVSRVLQETQYF
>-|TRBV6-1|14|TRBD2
CASRDSGITYEQYF
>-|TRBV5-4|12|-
CASVDGKNIQYF
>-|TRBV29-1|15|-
CSVDVRRQGGNEQFF
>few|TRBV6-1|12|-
CASRTANYGYTF
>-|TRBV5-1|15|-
CASSLAAGDTDTQYF
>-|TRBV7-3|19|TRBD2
CASSSPAGGPFPGANVLTF
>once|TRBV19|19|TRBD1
CASSIDYEDRPKYNQPQHF
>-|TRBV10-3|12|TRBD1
CAKTGRTDTQYF
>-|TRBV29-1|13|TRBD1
CSGDPTGFSEQFF
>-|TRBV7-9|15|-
CASSLGGASGNTIYF
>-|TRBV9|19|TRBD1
CASSVGTGGASTPNEKLFF
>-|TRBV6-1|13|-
CASSGGPSYEQYF
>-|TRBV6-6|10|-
CASSYGGSFF
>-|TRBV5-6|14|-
CASSLRTWGDTQYF
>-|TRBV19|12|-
CASNEGGGGYTF
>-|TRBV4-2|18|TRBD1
CASSQDVSRDSWAFEQYF
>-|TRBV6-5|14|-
CASSYSRGDTEAFF
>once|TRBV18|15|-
CASSPFSSRQETQYF
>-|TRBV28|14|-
CASIPLGEQETQYF
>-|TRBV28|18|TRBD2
CASSLPWGLAGGPGEQYF
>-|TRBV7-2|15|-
CASSLNRAINQPQHF
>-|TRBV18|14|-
CASSPSPENYGYTF
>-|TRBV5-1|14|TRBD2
CASSPTSGAYEQYF
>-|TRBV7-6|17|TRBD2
CASSLGNSGGIGETQYF
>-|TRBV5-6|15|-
CASSLGQGSTDTQYF
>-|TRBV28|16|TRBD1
CASSRRGQGHTGELFF
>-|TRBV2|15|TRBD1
CASSVLGQGLSEQYF
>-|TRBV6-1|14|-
CASSSGWNNYGYTF
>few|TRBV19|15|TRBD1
CASSPGQGMNTEAFF
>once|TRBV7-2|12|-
CASSPGTYEQYF
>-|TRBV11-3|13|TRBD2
CASSLDREGEQFF